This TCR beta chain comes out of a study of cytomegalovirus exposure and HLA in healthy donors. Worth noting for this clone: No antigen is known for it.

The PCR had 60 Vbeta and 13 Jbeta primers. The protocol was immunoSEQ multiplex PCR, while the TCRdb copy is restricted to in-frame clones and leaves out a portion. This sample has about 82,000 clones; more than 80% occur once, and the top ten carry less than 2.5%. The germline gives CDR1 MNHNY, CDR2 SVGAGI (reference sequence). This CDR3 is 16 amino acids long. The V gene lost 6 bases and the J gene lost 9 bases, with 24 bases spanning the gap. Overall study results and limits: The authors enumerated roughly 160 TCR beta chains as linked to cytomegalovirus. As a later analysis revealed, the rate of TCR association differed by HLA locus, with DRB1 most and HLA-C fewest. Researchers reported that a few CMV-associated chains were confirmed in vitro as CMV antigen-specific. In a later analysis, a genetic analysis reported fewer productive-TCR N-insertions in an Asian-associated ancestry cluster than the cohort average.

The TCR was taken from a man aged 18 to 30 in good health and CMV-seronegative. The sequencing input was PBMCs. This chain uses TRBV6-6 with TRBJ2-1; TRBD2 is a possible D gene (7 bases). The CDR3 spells CASSYPRGSGGSEQFF. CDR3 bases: TGTGCCAGCAGCTACCCGAGGGGGTCGGGGGGCAGTGAGCAGTTCTTC.